Shown below are 13 T cell receptor beta chains from a single sample sequenced in a study of blood T cells in healthy people across ages. Through a sample-barcoded 5' primer and a J-beta primer mix, a second PCR was run for roughly 6 to 12 cycles. TCRdb called the 5' RACE reads again in MiXCR, with one record for every CDR3 protein. The repertoire includes around 900,000 distinct CDR3 sequences, about 28% of them detected once, and around 16% sits in the top ten. Sequencing input: blood. Receptors originate from a woman older than 75 in good health.

The chain uses TRBV28 and TRBJ1-1; D gene unclear. CDR1 and CDR2 from the germline V gene are MDHEN and SYDVKM. V was shortened by 3 bases and J by 11 bases, with 13 bases between the two germline ends. This CDR3 comprises 12 residues. CDR3 nucleotide sequence: TGTGCCAGCAGTTTGACTGCTAAGGAGGCTTTCTTT. This translates into CASSLTAKEAFF.

This clonotype was observed at least ten times. This chain joins TRBV11-2 and TRBJ2-1, with a possible D match to TRBD1 (5 bases). This CDR3 comprises 13 residues. Germline CDR1 SGHAT, CDR2 FQNNGV. V was pared by 1 base and J by 15 bases, with 16 bases between. DNA of the CDR3: TGTGCCAGCAGCTTAGGACAGCGCGGCACCCCGTTCTTC. Protein sequence: CASSLGQRGTPFF.

This clonotype was found a few times. The chain joins TRBV18 to TRBJ2-3; no firm D call. V was trimmed by 3 bases and J by 3 bases, leaving 7 bases between them. CDR1 and CDR2 (germline): KGHSH, LQKENI. The CDR3 runs 13 residues. CDR3 residues: CASSPTRTDTQYF. DNA for the CDR3: TGTGCCAGCTCACCCACGCGAACAGATACGCAGTATTTT.

This clonotype was observed at least ten times. The gene calls are TRBV4-3 and TRBJ2-3, with D possibly TRBD1 on 5 matching bases. Germline V gives CDR1 LGHNA, CDR2 YSLEER. V lost 5 bases to trimming and J lost 0 bases, with 12 bases between them. The CDR3 spans 15 residues. In nucleotides, the CDR3 is TGCGCCAGCAGCTTACAGGCAGATAGCACAGATACGCAGTATTTT. Translating gives CASSLQADSTDTQYF.

This clonotype has at least ten counts. The chain has TRBV7-2 and TRBJ1-4, with 7 bases aligning to TRBD1. The CDR3 is 15 residues long. Per germline, CDR1 SGHTA and CDR2 FQGNSA. J was trimmed by 7 bases and V by 4 bases; bases with no gene match: 9. The CDR3 sequence: CASSSTGQRGEKLFF. The CDR3, as DNA: TGTGCCAGCAGCTCGACAGGGCAAAGGGGTGAAAAACTGTTTTTT.

This clonotype was picked up many times. The chain recombines TRBV6-5 with TRBJ2-4; tentatively, D is TRBD2 (7 bases). V was cut by 4 bases and J by 11 bases, with 18 bases left in between. The CDR3 totals 14 residues. From germline, CDR1 is MNHEY and CDR2 SVGAGI. This CDR3 reads CASSSRGGRTVQYF. As DNA, the CDR3 is TGTGCCAGCAGTTCAAGGGGGGGGCGGACGGTTCAGTACTTC.

This sequence joins TRBV6-6 and TRBJ1-5; no clear D gene. The germline gives CDR1 MNHNY, CDR2 SVGAGI (reference sequence). V was shortened by 0 bases and J by 7 bases, with 7 bases between the two germline ends. This CDR3 is built from 13 residues. The CDR3 nucleotides read TGTGCCAGCAGTTACTCGGGCCCCCAGCCCCAGCATTTT. Translating it yields CASSYSGPQPQHF.

CDR3 nucleotides: TGTGCCAGCAGTGGGGCAGGGTCCAAAAACATTCAGTACTTC. It translates to CASSGAGSKNIQYF. The V and J genes are TRBV25-1 and TRBJ2-4, with D maybe TRBD1 (5 bases). The V and J ends lost 4 bases and 2 bases respectively, with 9 bases between them. The length of the CDR3 is 14 residues. CDR1 and CDR2 from the germline V gene are MGHDK and SYGVNS.

Only a few counts were recorded for this clonotype. Since a much larger clone is just one base distant, this may be a read error. The rearrangement links TRBV12-3 or TRBV12-4 to TRBJ1-6; 7 bases align to TRBD1. This CDR3 is built from 13 residues. With V trimmed by 7 bases and J by 6 bases, 3 bases remained unmatched. In DNA form, the CDR3 reads TGTGCCAGCAACAACAGGGGTAATTCACCCCTCCACTTT. It encodes CASNNRGNSPLHF.

In regard to this clonotype: A read error may explain this, as a much larger clone is one base away. V gene TRBV27 combines with J gene TRBJ2-5, with D unresolved. The CDR3 runs 13 residues. The germline V gene has CDR1 MNHEY and CDR2 SMNVEV (reference sequence). Trimming left V 3 bases short and J 11 bases short, with 16 bases between. CDR3 coding DNA: TGTGCCAGCAGTTTCCTGGTCAGCCATGAGCAGTACTTC. Its protein product is CASSFLVSHEQYF.

There are many counts of this clonotype. The rearrangement joins TRBV7-2 to TRBJ2-7; D is perhaps TRBD2 (6 bases). Trimming pared 5 bases from V and 7 bases from J, leaving 21 bases between. CDR3 length equals 15 residues. Germline V gives CDR1 SGHTA, CDR2 FQGNSA. This CDR3 is CASSRDLASSKEQYF. The CDR3 DNA is TGTGCCAGCAGCAGAGACCTAGCGTCGTCTAAGGAGCAGTACTTC.

In this sample, this clonotype turned up many times. The gene calls are TRBV12-3 or TRBV12-4 and TRBJ1-5; D is ambiguous. Trimming took off 3 bases at V and 6 bases at J, with 9 bases between the two ends. CDR3 length equals 13 residues. This CDR3 reads CASSFFLGQPQHF. CDR3 coding DNA: TGTGCCAGCAGTTTTTTTCTGGGTCAGCCCCAGCATTTT.

Comment on this clonotype: A much larger clone differs by one base, so this may be a read error. The CDR3 nucleotides are TGCAGTGCTAGCCCATCGACACGGGGTGCCTATGGCTACACCTTC. Protein product: CSASPSTRGAYGYTF. V gene TRBV20-1 combines with J gene TRBJ1-2, with D uncertain. The CDR3 extends over 15 amino acids. The germline V gene has CDR1 DFQATT and CDR2 SNEGSKA (reference sequence). V was pared by 3 bases and J by 4 bases, with 18 bases between.